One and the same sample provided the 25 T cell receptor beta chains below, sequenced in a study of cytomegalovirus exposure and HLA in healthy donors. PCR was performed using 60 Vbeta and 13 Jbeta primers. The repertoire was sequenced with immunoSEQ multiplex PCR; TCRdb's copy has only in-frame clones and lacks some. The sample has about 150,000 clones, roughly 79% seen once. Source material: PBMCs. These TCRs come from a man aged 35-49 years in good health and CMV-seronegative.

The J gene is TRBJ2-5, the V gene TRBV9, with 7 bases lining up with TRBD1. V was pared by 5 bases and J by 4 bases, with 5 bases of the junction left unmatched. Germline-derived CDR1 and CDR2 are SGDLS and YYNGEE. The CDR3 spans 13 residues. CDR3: CASSLTGRETQYF. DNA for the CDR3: TGTGCCAGCAGTTTGACAGGGAGAGAGACCCAGTACTTC.

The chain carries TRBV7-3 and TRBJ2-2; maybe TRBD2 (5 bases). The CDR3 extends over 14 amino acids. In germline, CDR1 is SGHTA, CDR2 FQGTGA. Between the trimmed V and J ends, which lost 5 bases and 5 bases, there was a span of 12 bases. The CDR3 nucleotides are TGTGCCAGCAGCGCCGAGGGCGGGACCGGGGAGCTGTTTTTT. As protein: CASSAEGGTGELFF.

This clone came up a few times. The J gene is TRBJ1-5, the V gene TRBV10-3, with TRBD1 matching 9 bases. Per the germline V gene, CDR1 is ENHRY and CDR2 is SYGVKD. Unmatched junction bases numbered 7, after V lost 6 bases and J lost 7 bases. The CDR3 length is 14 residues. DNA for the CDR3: TGTGCCATCAGGGACAGGGGATTTGAGCAGCCCCAGCATTTT. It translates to CAIRDRGFEQPQHF.

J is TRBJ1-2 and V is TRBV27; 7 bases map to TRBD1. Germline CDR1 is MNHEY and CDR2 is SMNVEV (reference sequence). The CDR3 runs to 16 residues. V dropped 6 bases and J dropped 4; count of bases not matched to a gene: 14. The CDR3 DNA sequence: TGTGCCAGCAGCTCAGGGGGACCCAACCTGTTCTATGGCTACACCTTC. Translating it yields CASSSGGPNLFYGYTF.

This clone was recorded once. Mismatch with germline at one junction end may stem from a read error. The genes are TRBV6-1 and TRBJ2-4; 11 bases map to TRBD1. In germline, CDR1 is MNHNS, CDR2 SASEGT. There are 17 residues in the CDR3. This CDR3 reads CASSDRTGGSSKNSQYF. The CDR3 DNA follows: TGTGCCAGCAGTGATAGGACAGGGGGCTCGTCCAAAAACAGTCAGTACTTC.

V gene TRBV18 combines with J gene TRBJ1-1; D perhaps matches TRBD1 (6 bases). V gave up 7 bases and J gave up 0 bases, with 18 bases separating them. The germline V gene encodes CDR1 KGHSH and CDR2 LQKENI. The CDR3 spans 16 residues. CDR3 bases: TGTGCCAGCTTGACCACAGGGACGGGGATGAACACTGAAGCTTTCTTT. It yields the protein CASLTTGTGMNTEAFF.

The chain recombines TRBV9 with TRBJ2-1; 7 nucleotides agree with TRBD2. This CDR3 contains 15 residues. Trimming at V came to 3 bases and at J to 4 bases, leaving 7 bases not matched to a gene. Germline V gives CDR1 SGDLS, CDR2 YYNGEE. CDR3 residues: CASSGAGSLYNEQFF. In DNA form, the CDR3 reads TGTGCCAGCAGCGGAGCGGGGAGTTTATACAATGAGCAGTTCTTC.

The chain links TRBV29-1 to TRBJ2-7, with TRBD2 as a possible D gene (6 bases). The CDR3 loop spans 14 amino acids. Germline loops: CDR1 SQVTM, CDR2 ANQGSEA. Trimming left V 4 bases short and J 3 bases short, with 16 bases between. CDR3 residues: CSVVLGGKGYEQYF. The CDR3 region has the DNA TGCAGCGTTGTTTTAGGCGGGAAAGGCTACGAGCAGTACTTC.

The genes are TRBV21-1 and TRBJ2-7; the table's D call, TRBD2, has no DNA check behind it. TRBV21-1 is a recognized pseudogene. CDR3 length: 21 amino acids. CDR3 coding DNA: TGTGCCAGCAGCAGGCCTCCGACTAGCGGGAGGCCCACGCACCCATACTACGAGCAGTACGTC. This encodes CASSRPPTSGRPTHPYYEQYV.

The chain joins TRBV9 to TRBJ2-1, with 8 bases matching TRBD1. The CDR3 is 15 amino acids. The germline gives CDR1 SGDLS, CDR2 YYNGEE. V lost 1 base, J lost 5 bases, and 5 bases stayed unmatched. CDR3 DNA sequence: TGTGCCAGCAGCGTACCGCAGGGGGCGGACAATGAGCAGTTCTTC. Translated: CASSVPQGADNEQFF.

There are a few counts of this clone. The CDR3 DNA follows: TGTGCCAGCAGTGAGACAGACAACCTCGACCCCCAGCATTTT. It specifies CASSETDNLDPQHF. The rearrangement uses TRBV6-1 and TRBJ1-5; tentative D call: TRBD1 (5 bases). This CDR3 is built from 14 residues. Trimming removed 3 bases at V and 10 bases at J, with 16 bases between. Looked up from germline, CDR1 is MNHNS and CDR2 is SASEGT.

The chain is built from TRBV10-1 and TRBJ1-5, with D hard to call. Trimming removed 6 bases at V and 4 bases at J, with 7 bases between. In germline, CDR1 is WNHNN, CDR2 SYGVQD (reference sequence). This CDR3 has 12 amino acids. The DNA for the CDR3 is TGCGCCAGCAGCTACAGAAATCAGCCCCAGCATTTT. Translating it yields CASSYRNQPQHF.

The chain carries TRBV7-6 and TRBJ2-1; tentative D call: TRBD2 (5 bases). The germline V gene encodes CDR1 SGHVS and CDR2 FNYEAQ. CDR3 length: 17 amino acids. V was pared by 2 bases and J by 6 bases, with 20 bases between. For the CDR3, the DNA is TGTGCCAGCAGCTTATTCTCGGCTTCCAGAGGGAGCAATGAGCAGTTCTTC. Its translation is CASSLFSASRGSNEQFF.

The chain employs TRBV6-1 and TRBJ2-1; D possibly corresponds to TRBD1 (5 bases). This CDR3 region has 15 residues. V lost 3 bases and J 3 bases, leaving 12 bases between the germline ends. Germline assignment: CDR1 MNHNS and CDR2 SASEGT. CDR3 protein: CASSDETEYYNEQFF. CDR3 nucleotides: TGTGCCAGCAGTGATGAGACAGAGTACTACAATGAGCAGTTCTTC.

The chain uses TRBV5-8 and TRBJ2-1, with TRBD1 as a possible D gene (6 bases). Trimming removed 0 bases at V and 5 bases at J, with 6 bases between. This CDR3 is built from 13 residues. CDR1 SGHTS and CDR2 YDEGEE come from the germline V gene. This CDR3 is CASSLDRDNEQFF. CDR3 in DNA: TGTGCCAGCAGCTTGGACAGGGACAATGAGCAGTTCTTC.

In DNA form, the CDR3 reads TGCGCCAGCAGCTCCTTTCCCCTAGCCCTTCACGGGGACAATGAGCAGTTCTTC. Encoded protein: CASSSFPLALHGDNEQFF. The chain couples TRBV5-1 to TRBJ2-1, with D tentatively TRBD2 (5 bases). CDR1 SGHRS and CDR2 YFSETQ come from the germline V gene. V dropped 3 bases and J dropped 5 bases, with 24 bases sitting between them. The CDR3 covers 18 residues.

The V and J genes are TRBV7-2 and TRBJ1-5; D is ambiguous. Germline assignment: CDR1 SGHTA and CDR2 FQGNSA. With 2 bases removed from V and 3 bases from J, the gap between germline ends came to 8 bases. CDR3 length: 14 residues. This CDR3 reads CASSLQRYNQPQHF. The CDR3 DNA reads TGTGCCAGCAGCTTACAACGGTACAATCAGCCCCAGCATTTT.

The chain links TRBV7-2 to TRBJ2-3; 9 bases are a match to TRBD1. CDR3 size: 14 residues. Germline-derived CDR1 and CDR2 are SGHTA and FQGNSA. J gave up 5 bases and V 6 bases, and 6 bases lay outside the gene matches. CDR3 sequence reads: CASSPDRGIDTQYF. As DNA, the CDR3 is TGTGCCAGCAGTCCGGACAGGGGCATAGATACGCAGTATTTT.

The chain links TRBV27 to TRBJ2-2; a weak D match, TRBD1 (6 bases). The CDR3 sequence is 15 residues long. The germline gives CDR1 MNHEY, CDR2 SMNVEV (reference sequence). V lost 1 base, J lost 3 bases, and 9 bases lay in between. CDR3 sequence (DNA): TGTGCCAGCAGTTTATGGGGGCGCGACACCGGGGAGCTGTTTTTT. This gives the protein CASSLWGRDTGELFF.

The CDR3 coding sequence is TGTGCCTGGAGTGTCGGACAGGTCTATGGCTACACCTTC. It yields the protein CAWSVGQVYGYTF. The rearrangement links TRBV30 to TRBJ1-2; TRBD1 aligns across 7 bases. J was trimmed by 4 bases and V by 0 bases; bases with no gene match: 2. The CDR3 spans 13 residues. Germline lookup yields CDR1 GTSNPN and CDR2 SVGIG (reference sequence).

This CDR3 reads CASSFQGEAIYF. In DNA form, the CDR3 reads TGTGCCAGCAGTTTTCAGGGTGAGGCCATATATTTT. V and J are TRBV7-9 and TRBJ1-3; D possibly corresponds to TRBD1 (5 bases). In germline, CDR1 is SEHNR, CDR2 FQNEAQ (reference sequence). Trimming pared 6 bases from V and 11 bases from J, leaving 14 bases between. This CDR3 is built from 12 residues.

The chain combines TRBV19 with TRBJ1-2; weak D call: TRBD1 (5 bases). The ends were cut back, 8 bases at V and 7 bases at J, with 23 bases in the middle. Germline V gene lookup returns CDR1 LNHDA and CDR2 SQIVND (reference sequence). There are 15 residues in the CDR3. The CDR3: CASRSVGRVGGGYTF. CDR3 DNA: TGTGCCAGTCGCTCTGTTGGCAGGGTGGGTGGTGGCTACACCTTC.

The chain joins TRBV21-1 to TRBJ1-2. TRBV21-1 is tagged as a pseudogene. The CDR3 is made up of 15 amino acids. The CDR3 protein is CASSPPRRPPHGYTF. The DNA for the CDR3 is TGTGCCAGCAGCCCCCCTAGGCGGCCCCCCCATGGCTACACCTTC.

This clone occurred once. The chain's CDR3 is CASSPAGTGVHETQYF. CDR3 nucleotides: TGTGCCAGCAGTCCTGCCGGGACAGGGGTTCACGAGACCCAGTACTTC. The rearrangement joins TRBV27 to TRBJ2-5; TRBD1 agrees at 10 bases. V shed 5 bases and J 5 bases; nucleotides not matched to a gene: 11. The CDR3 consists of 16 residues. Germline V gene lookup returns CDR1 MNHEY and CDR2 SMNVEV (reference sequence).

The CDR3, as DNA: TGTGCCAGCAGCTCCAGACGGGGGAACACTGAAGCTTTCTTT. Translation: CASSSRRGNTEAFF. The chain employs TRBV5-4 and TRBJ1-1; D remains unclear. This CDR3 is built from 14 residues. Germline V gene sequence: CDR1 SGHNT, CDR2 YYREEE (reference sequence). V lost 3 bases, J lost 1 base, and 10 bases lay in between.